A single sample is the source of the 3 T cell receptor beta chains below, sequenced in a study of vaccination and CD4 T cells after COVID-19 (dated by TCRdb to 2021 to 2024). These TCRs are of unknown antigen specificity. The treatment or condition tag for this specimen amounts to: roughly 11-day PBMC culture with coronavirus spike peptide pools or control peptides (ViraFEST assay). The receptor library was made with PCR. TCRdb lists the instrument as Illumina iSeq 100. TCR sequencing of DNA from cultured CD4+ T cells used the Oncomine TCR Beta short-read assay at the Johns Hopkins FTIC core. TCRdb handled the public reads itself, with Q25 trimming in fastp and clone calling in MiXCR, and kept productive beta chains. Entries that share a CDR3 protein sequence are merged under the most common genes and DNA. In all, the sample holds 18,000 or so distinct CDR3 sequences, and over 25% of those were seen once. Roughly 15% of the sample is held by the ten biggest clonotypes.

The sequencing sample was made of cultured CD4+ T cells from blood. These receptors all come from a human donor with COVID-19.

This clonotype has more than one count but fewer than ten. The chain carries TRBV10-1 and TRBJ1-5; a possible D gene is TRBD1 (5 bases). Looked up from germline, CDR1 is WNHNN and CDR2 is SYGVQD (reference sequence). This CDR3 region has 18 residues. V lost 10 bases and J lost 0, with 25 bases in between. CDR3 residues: CATTRDPGWYRSNQPQHF. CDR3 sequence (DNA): TGCGCCACCACCCGGGACCCCGGCTGGTATCGTAGCAATCAGCCCCAGCATTTT.

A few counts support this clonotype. Here the CDR3 reads CASSLFGSPKNYEQYF. As DNA, the CDR3 is TGTGCCAGCAGCTTGTTCGGGAGCCCCAAGAACTACGAGCAGTACTTC. This chain joins TRBV11-2 and TRBJ2-7; perhaps TRBD2 as D (6 bases). Germline V gene data show CDR1 as SGHAT and CDR2 as FQNNGV. This CDR3 comprises 16 residues. The V and J ends lost 3 bases and 3 bases respectively, with 18 bases between them.

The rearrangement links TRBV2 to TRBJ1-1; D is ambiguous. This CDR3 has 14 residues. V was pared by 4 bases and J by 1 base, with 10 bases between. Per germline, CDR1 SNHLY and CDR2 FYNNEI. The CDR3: CASSVGRQNTEAFF. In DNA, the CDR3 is TGTGCCAGCAGTGTGGGCAGGCAGAACACTGAAGCTTTCTTT.